Shown below are 19 T cell receptor beta chains from a single sample sequenced in a study of T cell responses to AZD1222 COVID-19 vaccine (dated by TCRdb to the early 2020s). The time point label here, explained by the study, means: baseline before first vaccination. Library generation was performed with the immunoSEQ multiplex PCR assay. Drawn from immuneACCESS, this table holds only the in-frame rearrangements with V and J called that TCRdb kept. Clones are partly lost; checked studies trace under half to an unresolved V gene and leave the rest unexplained. The sample profile shows about 100,000 clones; around 90% of them were found once. The ten largest account for 1.7% of the sample. Sequencing used peripheral blood, obtained on day 0 of AZD1222 vaccination. The receptor source for this set is an adult in good health.

CDR3 residues: CASSQTRYTDTQYF. CDR3 sequence (DNA): TGTGCCAGCAGCCAGACTAGGTACACAGATACGCAGTATTTT. This chain uses TRBV28 with TRBJ2-3, with a weak D call TRBD2 (6 bases). Per germline, CDR1 MDHEN and CDR2 SYDVKM. V was shortened by 6 bases and J by 2 bases, with 12 bases between the two germline ends. The length of the CDR3 is 14 residues.

J is TRBJ1-2 and V is TRBV5-4, with a tentative D call TRBD1 (6 bases). The V end lost 3 bases, the J end lost 5 bases, and 17 bases lay between the germline ends. CDR1 is SGHNT and CDR2 is YYREEE in the germline V gene (reference sequence). There are 15 residues in the CDR3. The CDR3 nucleotides are TGTGCCAGCAGCTCCTCGGACAGAAGATTTTATGGCTACACCTTC. Its translation is CASSSSDRRFYGYTF.

This chain connects TRBV9 to TRBJ2-1; 8 bases are shared with TRBD2. Germline V CDR1 and CDR2: SGDLS, YYNGEE. The V and J ends lost 4 bases and 8 bases, in that order; junction bases with no gene match: 14. This CDR3 is built from 16 residues. The CDR3 region has the DNA TGTGCCAGCAGCCCACGGGAGGGGGGTACAATGGATGAGCAGTTCTTC. Its protein product is CASSPREGGTMDEQFF.

The rearrangement joins TRBV28 to TRBJ1-2; 10 bases fit TRBD1. CDR1 is MDHEN and CDR2 is SYDVKM in the germline V gene. V shed 4 bases and J 10 bases; nucleotides not matched to a gene: 6. This CDR3 contains 13 residues. CDR3 in amino acids: CASSSPGTGVYTF. The CDR3 DNA follows: TGTGCCAGCAGTTCCCCCGGGACAGGGGTCTACACCTTC.

The V call is TRBV2, the J call TRBJ1-3, with TRBD1 matching over 8 bases. The germline V gene has CDR1 SNHLY and CDR2 FYNNEI. The CDR3 sequence is 14 residues long. V trimming: 5 bases; J trimming: 0 bases; junction bases outside the gene matches: 0. This chain's CDR3 is CASSTGGSGNTIYF. CDR3 in DNA: TGTGCCAGCAGTACAGGGGGCTCTGGAAACACCATATATTTT.

The V and J genes are TRBV7-3 and TRBJ2-5; perhaps D is TRBD1 or TRBD2 (5 bases each). The V end was cut by 2 bases, the J end by 5 bases, with 15 bases between. The CDR3 runs 15 residues. Per germline, CDR1 SGHTA and CDR2 FQGTGA. In DNA form, the CDR3 reads TGTGCCAGCAGCTTACGAGGGACCACCAGGGAGACCCAGTACTTC. Amino acids: CASSLRGTTRETQYF. Filled out from reference TRBV7-3 and TRBJ2-5, the complete variable domain reads GAGVSQTPSNKVTEKGKYVELRCDPISGHTALYWYRQSLGQGPEFLIYFQGTGAADDSGLPNDRFFAVRPEGSVSTLKIQRTERGDSAVYLCASSLRGTTRETQYFGPGTRLLVL.

The chain uses TRBV28 and TRBJ2-5; D is undetermined. V lost 2 bases to trimming and J lost 2 bases, with 9 bases between them. The germline V gene encodes CDR1 MDHEN and CDR2 SYDVKM. There are 14 residues in the CDR3. This CDR3 is CASSLISGQETQYF. CDR3 in DNA: TGTGCCAGCAGTTTAATTTCCGGTCAAGAGACCCAGTACTTC.

J is TRBJ2-5 and V is TRBV11-3; unclear D gene. Germline V lookup: CDR1 SGHNT, CDR2 YENEEA. This CDR3 has 15 residues. Trimming took 3 bases from V and 1 from J, leaving 12 bases between them. CDR3 loop: CASSFGQATQETQYF. The CDR3 nucleotides read TGTGCCAGCAGCTTTGGGCAAGCGACCCAAGAGACCCAGTACTTC.

V is TRBV6-4 and J is TRBJ2-3; D may be TRBD1 (6 bases). The CDR3 sequence is 15 residues long. The germline CDR1 and CDR2 sequences are MRHNA and SNTAGT. V shed 2 bases and J shed 1 base, with 10 bases lying between them. The CDR3 nucleotides read TGTGCCAGCAGTGACCGAGCAGGGGGCACAGATACGCAGTATTTT. It is translated as CASSDRAGGTDTQYF.

This chain connects TRBV7-2 to TRBJ2-5, with no clear D. This CDR3 has 12 amino acids. V was shortened by 0 bases and J by 5 bases, with 4 bases between the two germline ends. The germline gives CDR1 SGHTA, CDR2 FQGNSA. DNA of the CDR3: TGTGCCAGCAGCTTAGCGGCGGAGACCCAGTACTTC. It encodes CASSLAAETQYF.

The V gene is TRBV28, the J gene TRBJ2-5, with TRBD1 as a possible D gene (7 bases). The CDR3 is made up of 12 amino acids. V lost 7 bases and J lost 2, with 8 bases in between. The germline V gene encodes CDR1 MDHEN and CDR2 SYDVKM. CDR3 protein: CASTGGQETQYF. DNA of the CDR3: TGTGCCAGCACAGGGGGGCAAGAGACCCAGTACTTC.

CDR3 nucleotide sequence: TGTGCCAGCAGCGTCGCCAAGACTAGCGGGACTTACACCGGGGAGCTGTTTTTT. Translated, it gives CASSVAKTSGTYTGELFF. The chain uses TRBV9 and TRBJ2-2; 11 positions match TRBD2. The ends lost 2 bases at V and 3 bases at J; junction bases unmatched: 9. The CDR3 extends over 18 amino acids. Germline assignment: CDR1 SGDLS and CDR2 YYNGEE.

The gene calls are TRBV2 and TRBJ2-5; D gene unclear. This CDR3 comprises 13 residues. Germline assignment: CDR1 SNHLY and CDR2 FYNNEI. The ends were cut back, 8 bases at V and 3 bases at J, with 13 bases in the middle. The CDR3 protein is CASEGPWEETQYF. CDR3 nucleotides: TGTGCCAGCGAAGGGCCATGGGAAGAGACCCAGTACTTC.

About this clone itself: The junction does not match germline at one end; this may be a read error. The chain carries TRBV7-7 and TRBJ2-5, with a weak D call TRBD2 (5 bases). The CDR3 is made up of 16 amino acids. Per germline, CDR1 SSHAT and CDR2 FNYEAQ (reference sequence). CDR3 bases: TGTGCTAGCAGCTTGAAGACTCAACGAGGAGGAGAGACCCAGTACTTC. The encoded protein is CASSLKTQRGGETQYF.

This rearrangement joins TRBV12-2 to TRBJ1-5. TRBV12-2 is classified as a pseudogene. The CDR3 is 15 residues long. CDR3 DNA sequence: TGTGCAAGTCGCTTAGCGCGGCTGGACCATCAGCCCCAGCATTTT. It codes for CASRLARLDHQPQHF.

The rearrangement links TRBV28 to TRBJ1-1; 8 bases fit TRBD1. V lost 7 bases, J lost 0 bases, and 7 bases stayed unmatched. Germline V gives CDR1 MDHEN, CDR2 SYDVKM. The CDR3 consists of 15 residues. The CDR3 sequence is CASKPDRGLNTEAFF. CDR3 DNA: TGTGCCAGCAAGCCCGACAGGGGTTTGAACACTGAAGCTTTCTTT.

The chain links TRBV19 to TRBJ2-6; D perhaps matches TRBD2 (5 bases). The length of the CDR3 is 17 residues. Germline V CDR1 and CDR2: LNHDA, SQIVND (reference sequence). Trimming took 6 bases from V and 0 from J, leaving 15 bases between them. CDR3 loop: CASRSFWESSGANVLTF. In DNA form, the CDR3 reads TGTGCCAGTAGGAGCTTCTGGGAGAGCTCTGGGGCCAACGTCCTGACTTTC.

This chain links TRBV28 with TRBJ2-1, with 10 positions matching TRBD1. With 8 bases clipped from V and 2 bases from J, the junction kept 3 bases outside the gene matches. Germline CDR1 MDHEN, CDR2 SYDVKM. The CDR3 has 14 amino acids. The CDR3 sequence is CASRTGGTYNEQFF. CDR3 nucleotides: TGTGCCAGCCGGACAGGGGGTACCTACAATGAGCAGTTCTTC.

The CDR3 sequence: CASSLGSELHGYTF. CDR3 nucleotide sequence: TGTGCCAGCAGCTTAGGCTCGGAGCTTCATGGCTACACCTTC. The V gene is TRBV11-2, the J gene TRBJ1-2; no definite D call. Looked up from germline, CDR1 is SGHAT and CDR2 is FQNNGV. V was cut by 1 base and J by 6 bases, with 12 bases left in between. The CDR3 has 14 amino acids. The full variable domain, its missing parts supplied by reference TRBV11-2 and TRBJ1-2, is EAGVAQSPRYKIIEKRQSVAFWCNPISGHATLYWYQQILGQGPKLLIQFQNNGVVDDSQLPKDRFSAERLKGVDSTLKIQPAKLEDSAVYLCASSLGSELHGYTFGSGTRLTVV.